What follows is one T cell receptor beta chain and its context. Antigen unknown. Germline CDR1 reads GTSNPN; CDR2 reads SVGIG (reference sequence). The CDR3 length is 17 residues. Unmatched junction bases numbered 9, after V lost 1 base and J lost 4 bases. Method: immunoSEQ multiplex PCR; TCRdb's copy keeps in-frame clones and lacks some. The table records tens of thousands of clones, around 89% of them present only once. This sample was taken from a study of cytomegalovirus exposure and HLA in healthy donors. Study background: Both the roughly 120 validation repertoires and the 500 to 700 first-cohort repertoires used the same platform, as reported by a later analysis.

Study findings and constraints: In vitro assays verified that three CMV-associated chains recognized CMV antigens specifically. The tendency of first-cohort TCR clusters to co-occur in the roughly 130 validation repertoires emerged from a later analysis.

The source is a woman younger than 35 in good health and CMV-seronegative. Sequencing was carried out using PBMCs. The V gene is TRBV30, the J gene TRBJ2-7; 14 nucleotides align to TRBD2. CDR3 region: CAWSGPRTSGGMYEQYF. Here the CDR3 DNA reads TGTGCCTGGAGTGGACCGCGGACTAGCGGGGGGATGTACGAGCAGTACTTC.